This TCR beta chain was sequenced for a study of early T cells in non-severe SARS-CoV-2 infection. Using its own MiXCR run on the 5' RACE reads, TCRdb lists one record per CDR3 protein. The data contain 87,000 or so distinct CDR3 sequences, about 12% of them seen just once; the ten biggest clones take up under 8%. This clonotype was counted between two and nine times. The V segment lost 3 bases and the J segment 7 bases; nucleotides outside the gene matches: 3. This CDR3 comprises 13 residues. This receptor was obtained from an adult who was a healthcare worker with PCR-confirmed SARS-CoV-2 infection or an uninfected control (not recorded which). The sample comprised whole blood. This chain uses TRBV12-3 or TRBV12-4 with TRBJ2-7; 10 bases agree with TRBD1. The CDR3 DNA follows: TGTGCCAGCAGTTTTCGACAGGGGGCAGAGCAGTACTTC. It yields the protein CASSFRQGAEQYF.